Below, 30 T cell receptor beta chains from the same sample are listed, as sequenced in a study of CD8 T cells in ankylosing spondylitis. TCRdb reprocessed the 5' RACE reads via MiXCR and lists one record per CDR3 protein. The sample holds over 150,000 distinct CDR3 sequences, around 13% seen once. The specimen sequenced was blood, either unsorted or a sorted T cell fraction (not recorded which). Receptors originate from a male donor with ankylosing spondylitis or in good health (not recorded which).

The rearrangement joins TRBV5-5 to TRBJ2-1; the D gene could be TRBD1 or TRBD2 (5 bases each). The CDR3 is made up of 14 amino acids. V lost 2 bases, J lost 5 bases, and 11 bases lay in between. Germline CDR1 reads SGHKS; CDR2 reads YYEKEE (reference sequence). In DNA, the CDR3 is TGTGCCAGCAGCTTATTTTTGGGGGACAATGAGCAGTTCTTC. This sequence encodes CASSLFLGDNEQFF. Based on the CDR3 plus reference TRBV5-5 and TRBJ2-1, the full variable domain is DAGVTQSPTHLIKTRGQQVTLRCSPISGHKSVSWYQQVLGQGPQFIFQYYEKEERGRGNFPDRFSARQFPNYSSELNVNALLLGDSALYLCASSLFLGDNEQFFGPGTRLTVL.

The V and J genes are TRBV3-1 and TRBJ2-7; 7 nucleotides agree with TRBD1. The germline CDR1 and CDR2 sequences are LGHDT and YNNKEL (reference sequence). CDR3 length: 14 amino acids. V lost 4 bases, J lost 6 bases, and 9 bases stayed unmatched. The DNA of the CDR3 is TGTGCCAGCAGCCCCCCGGACAGGTTTTTCGAGCAGTACTTC. This sequence encodes CASSPPDRFFEQYF.

This clonotype appeared once. V gene TRBV20-1 combines with J gene TRBJ2-1; TRBD1 might be the D (5 bases). The germline V gene encodes CDR1 DFQATT and CDR2 SNEGSKA (reference sequence). Trimming cost V 5 bases and J 8 bases, with 13 bases left between them. The CDR3 is 12 amino acids. The chain's CDR3 is CSAQARVYEQFF. CDR3 bases: TGCAGTGCTCAGGCCAGGGTGTATGAGCAGTTCTTC.

V and J are TRBV12-3 or TRBV12-4 and TRBJ2-7; the D call may be TRBD1 or TRBD2 (5 bases each). The CDR3 extends over 16 amino acids. V was trimmed by 1 base and J by 0 bases, leaving 13 bases between them. CDR3 sequence: CASSLGGTPSSYEQYF. CDR3 sequence (DNA): TGTGCCAGCAGTTTAGGAGGGACCCCCAGCTCCTACGAGCAGTACTTC.

This clonotype was observed a handful of times. V and J are TRBV12-3 or TRBV12-4 and TRBJ1-1; no firm D call. The CDR3 is made up of 13 amino acids. V gave up 3 bases and J gave up 1 base, with 6 bases separating them. In DNA form, the CDR3 reads TGTGCCAGCAGTTTTACTTCGAACACTGAAGCTTTCTTT. Its protein is CASSFTSNTEAFF.

This clonotype was seen a few times. This sequence joins TRBV5-6 and TRBJ2-7, with D perhaps matching TRBD2 (5 bases). CDR3 length: 12 residues. The germline V gene encodes CDR1 SGHDT and CDR2 YYEEEE. V was cut by 4 bases and J by 2 bases, with 7 bases left in between. CDR3 loop: CASSRLTYEQYF. The DNA of the CDR3 is TGTGCCAGCAGCCGACTAACCTACGAGCAGTACTTC.

J is TRBJ2-7 and V is TRBV12-3 or TRBV12-4; D unresolved. The CDR3 totals 13 residues. V was trimmed by 2 bases and J by 5 bases, leaving 10 bases between them. In nucleotides, the CDR3 is TGTGCCAGCAGTTTATCTCGGGTACACGAGCAGTACTTC. Amino acids: CASSLSRVHEQYF.

V gene TRBV20-1 combines with J gene TRBJ2-1, with TRBD2 matching 10 bases. The trim removed 3 bases at V and 8 bases at J, leaving 13 bases unmatched. CDR1 and CDR2 from the germline V gene are DFQATT and SNEGSKA (reference sequence). CDR3 length equals 16 residues. The CDR3 spells CSASPSGRARGDEQFF. The CDR3 DNA reads TGCAGTGCTAGTCCCAGCGGGAGGGCTCGCGGCGATGAGCAGTTCTTC.

This clonotype came up a few times. The rearrangement links TRBV4-1 to TRBJ2-5, with 7 bases fitting TRBD1. The V gene end was trimmed by 3 bases and the J gene end by 3 bases; junction bases not matched to a gene: 13. The CDR3 extends over 17 amino acids. CDR1 is MGHRA and CDR2 is YSYEKL in the germline V gene. In nucleotides, the CDR3 is TGCGCCAGCAGCCAGGCCCCCTCGGGACAGATAAAAGAGACCCAGTACTTC. The encoded protein is CASSQAPSGQIKETQYF.

This clonotype was observed a handful of times. This chain joins TRBV6-1 and TRBJ1-1; 7 nucleotides line up with TRBD1. Per the germline V gene, CDR1 is MNHNS and CDR2 is SASEGT. V lost 6 bases, J lost 2 bases, and 15 bases stayed unmatched. The CDR3 runs to 17 residues. Here the CDR3 DNA reads TGTGCCAGCAGCCCGCTTTGGGCCGGGACAGCTAACACTGAAGCTTTCTTT. Translating gives CASSPLWAGTANTEAFF.

This clonotype was seen many times. The chain links TRBV12-3 or TRBV12-4 to TRBJ2-7; 9 bases map to TRBD1. The CDR3 is 14 amino acids. After removal of 6 bases from V and 2 bases from J, the junction contained 5 bases not matched to a gene. For the CDR3, the DNA is TGTGCCAGCAGCCCCCGGGACAGGGCCTACGAGCAGTACTTC. Protein product: CASSPRDRAYEQYF.

V and J are TRBV4-1 and TRBJ1-2; 7 nucleotides line up with TRBD1. Germline-derived CDR1 and CDR2 are MGHRA and YSYEKL. V shed 0 bases, J shed 4 bases, and the junction held 5 bases outside the gene matches. This CDR3 spans 15 amino acids. The CDR3 sequence: CASSQDVGGGYGYTF. The CDR3 DNA is TGCGCCAGCAGCCAAGATGTAGGGGGCGGCTATGGCTACACCTTC.

This sequence joins TRBV4-2 and TRBJ2-3; maybe TRBD1 (6 bases). Germline CDR1 LGHNA, CDR2 YNFKEQ. There are 15 residues in the CDR3. V was clipped by 1 base and J by 2 bases, with 10 bases between them. DNA for the CDR3: TGTGCCAGCAGCCAAGGGGACATGACCACAGATACGCAGTATTTT. Protein sequence: CASSQGDMTTDTQYF.

This clonotype was counted a few times. The V call is TRBV6-1, the J call TRBJ1-2, with 7 bases lining up with TRBD1. V lost 5 bases to trimming and J lost 6 bases; unmatched junction nucleotides: 9. CDR3 length: 14 residues. The germline V gene encodes CDR1 MNHNS and CDR2 SASEGT. CDR3 sequence: CASSIQGGGDGYTF. For the CDR3, the DNA is TGTGCCAGCAGTATTCAAGGGGGCGGCGATGGCTACACCTTC.

The gene calls are TRBV9 and TRBJ1-1; D gene unclear. The CDR3 spans 12 residues. Germline V lookup: CDR1 SGDLS, CDR2 YYNGEE. V lost 3 bases to trimming and J lost 8 bases, with 11 bases between them. Here the CDR3 DNA reads TGTGCCAGCAGCGCTCCACCGGGGGAAGCTTTCTTT. Translating it yields CASSAPPGEAFF.

This rearrangement joins TRBV6-2 or TRBV6-3 to TRBJ2-1, with unresolved D. Germline V gives CDR1 MNHEY, CDR2 SVGEGT. There are 13 residues in the CDR3. Trimming left V 0 bases short and J 9 bases short, with 9 bases between. DNA for the CDR3: TGTGCCAGCAGTTACTCCCAGAGGAGTGAGCAGTTCTTC. It translates to CASSYSQRSEQFF.

This clonotype was seen only a few times. V and J are TRBV5-1 and TRBJ1-1; no definite D call. This CDR3 region has 14 residues. V was trimmed by 0 bases and J by 4 bases, leaving 10 bases between them. CDR1 is SGHRS and CDR2 is YFSETQ in the germline V gene. The CDR3 loop is CASSLAYVPTEAFF. CDR3 in DNA: TGCGCCAGCAGCTTGGCGTATGTGCCCACTGAAGCTTTCTTT.

V gene TRBV9 combines with J gene TRBJ2-7, with D tentatively TRBD1 (5 bases). Germline values: CDR1 SGDLS, CDR2 YYNGEE. The germline V and J ends were trimmed by 0 bases and 2 bases, with 6 bases remaining between them. The CDR3 totals 13 residues. Written as DNA, the CDR3 is TGTGCCAGCAGCGTAGCAGGGCCCTACGAGCAGTACTTC. Residues: CASSVAGPYEQYF. Looking up the rest from reference TRBV9 and TRBJ2-7 gives the full variable domain: DSGVTQTPKHLITATGQRVTLRCSPRSGDLSVYWYQQSLDQGLQFLIQYYNGEERAKGNILERFSAQQFPDLHSELNLSSLELGDSALYFCASSVAGPYEQYFGPGTRLTVT.

The CDR3 DNA reads TGTGCCAGCAGTTACCCTCTTTCTGAGCAGTTCTTC. This codes for CASSYPLSEQFF. The chain recombines TRBV6-5 with TRBJ2-1; D unclear. Trimming removed 2 bases from V and 9 bases from J, with 8 bases in between. Germline values: CDR1 MNHEY, CDR2 SVGAGI. The CDR3 has 12 residues.

V and J are TRBV4-1 and TRBJ1-5, with TRBD1 matching over 8 bases. This CDR3 has 15 residues. Germline CDR1 and CDR2: MGHRA and YSYEKL. The junction had 6 bases not matched to a gene; V was cut back by 0 bases and J by 8 bases. The CDR3, as DNA: TGCGCCAGCAGCCAAGATAGGACAGGGAGGGAGCCCCAGCATTTT. Residues: CASSQDRTGREPQHF.

This chain joins TRBV27 and TRBJ2-5; 7 bases line up with TRBD2. There are 14 residues in the CDR3. V shed 1 base, J shed 4 bases, and the junction held 3 bases outside the gene matches. Germline V lookup: CDR1 MNHEY, CDR2 SMNVEV (reference sequence). The chain's CDR3 is CASSLWGGGETQYF. The CDR3 bases are TGTGCCAGCAGTTTATGGGGGGGGGGAGAGACCCAGTACTTC.

This clonotype was picked up many times. This rearrangement joins TRBV29-1 to TRBJ2-3; D remains unclear. Germline-derived CDR1 and CDR2 are SQVTM and ANQGSEA. This CDR3 has 10 residues. V was clipped by 6 bases and J by 6 bases, with 7 bases between them. Here the CDR3 reads CSVVSDTQYF. The CDR3 coding sequence is TGCAGCGTCGTCTCCGATACGCAGTATTTT.

The chain carries TRBV5-1 and TRBJ2-6, with D unclear. From germline, CDR1 is SGHRS and CDR2 YFSETQ. This CDR3 is built from 15 residues. The ends were cut back, 0 bases at V and 4 bases at J, with 8 bases in the middle. Written as DNA, the CDR3 is TGCGCCAGCAGCTTGGCGGGTTGGGGGGCCAACGTCCTGACTTTC. This sequence encodes CASSLAGWGANVLTF.

This chain links TRBV4-1 with TRBJ1-2; no definite D call. V lost 1 base to trimming and J lost 4 bases, with 10 bases between them. The CDR3 covers 14 residues. CDR1 and CDR2 (germline): MGHRA, YSYEKL. Here the CDR3 DNA reads TGCGCCAGCAGCCAAGTCCCGGCGACCTATGGCTACACCTTC. Encoded protein: CASSQVPATYGYTF.

The chain has TRBV3-1 and TRBJ2-3; a weak D match, TRBD1 (6 bases). V was trimmed by 0 bases and J by 2 bases, leaving 24 bases between them. CDR3 length: 20 amino acids. The germline V gene has CDR1 LGHDT and CDR2 YNNKEL (reference sequence). CDR3 sequence reads: CASSQDGGSETQGYTDTQYF. The CDR3 nucleotides are TGTGCCAGCAGCCAAGATGGAGGCTCTGAGACACAGGGCTACACAGATACGCAGTATTTT.

A few counts support this clonotype. The chain links TRBV30 to TRBJ2-3, with 10 bases fitting TRBD2. CDR1 is GTSNPN and CDR2 is SVGIG in the germline V gene (reference sequence). The V and J ends lost 4 bases and 3 bases, in that order; junction bases with no gene match: 1. The CDR3 is 13 amino acids. CDR3 sequence (DNA): TGTGCCTGGACTAGCGGGAGTACAGATACGCAGTATTTT. Its protein is CAWTSGSTDTQYF.

The chain recombines TRBV5-1 with TRBJ1-6, with a tentative D call TRBD1 (5 bases). Germline V lookup: CDR1 SGHRS, CDR2 YFSETQ. Trimming took off 2 bases at V and 6 bases at J, with 18 bases between the two ends. The length of the CDR3 is 17 residues. DNA of the CDR3: TGCGCCAGCAGCTTAGGTGATTCGGGACCGGTTAATTCACCCCTCCACTTT. It codes for CASSLGDSGPVNSPLHF. Variable domain in full (rest from reference TRBV5-1 and TRBJ1-6): KAGVTQTPRYLIKTRGQQVTLSCSPISGHRSVSWYQQTPGQGLQFLFEYFSETQRNKGNFPGRFSGRQFSNSRSEMNVSTLELGDSALYLCASSLGDSGPVNSPLHFGNGTRLTVT.

The rearrangement joins TRBV11-2 to TRBJ2-7, with unresolved D. This CDR3 has 13 amino acids. Germline loops: CDR1 SGHAT, CDR2 FQNNGV. The V and J ends lost 3 bases and 2 bases respectively, with 8 bases between them. CDR3 sequence: CASSFHSPYEQYF. CDR3 in DNA: TGTGCCAGCAGCTTTCATTCTCCCTACGAGCAGTACTTC. Complete variable domain (other parts from reference TRBV11-2 and TRBJ2-7): EAGVAQSPRYKIIEKRQSVAFWCNPISGHATLYWYQQILGQGPKLLIQFQNNGVVDDSQLPKDRFSAERLKGVDSTLKIQPAKLEDSAVYLCASSFHSPYEQYFGPGTRLTVT.

This clonotype has just a few counts. CDR3 nucleotide sequence: TGCAGTGCTACCCCCGGGGGCGAGCAGTACTTC. Protein: CSATPGGEQYF. This chain connects TRBV20-1 to TRBJ2-7, with D maybe TRBD2 (6 bases). The CDR3 extends over 11 amino acids. Trimming pared 4 bases from V and 6 bases from J, leaving 10 bases between. CDR1 DFQATT and CDR2 SNEGSKA come from the germline V gene (reference sequence).

The chain employs TRBV4-1 and TRBJ2-1, with 13 positions matching TRBD2. V lost 3 bases and J lost 8; bases outside the gene matches: 7. The length of the CDR3 is 16 residues. Per the germline V gene, CDR1 is MGHRA and CDR2 is YSYEKL. The CDR3 DNA reads as TGCGCCAGCAGCCATCTGACTAGCGGGGGGCGGGATGAGCAGTTCTTC. Translated, it gives CASSHLTSGGRDEQFF.